The rows below give T cell receptor beta chains drawn from one sample of a study of T cells in Graves' hyperthyroidism and ophthalmopathy. TCRdb re-derived calls from the multiplex PCR reads in MiXCR, one entry per CDR3 protein. Of fewer than 650,000 distinct CDR3 sequences in the sample, approximately 48% were seen once. Sequencing was carried out using peripheral blood or thyroid tissue (not recorded which). All receptors come from an adult woman with Graves' disease, either hyperthyroidism or ophthalmopathy (not recorded which). Both conserved end residues are part of each CDR3. D genes are given only for firm matches. Some rows mark clone size as missing; the rest say once, few, many or name a class of expanded clone.

>TRBV7-9|NA|TRBJ2-7|NA|13
CASSGSSRYEQYF
TGTGCCAGCAGCGGGAGTTCAAGGTACGAGCAGTACTTC
>TRBV3-1|NA|TRBJ1-2|many|11
CASSHEAGYTF
TGTGCCAGCAGCCACGAGGCGGGCTACACCTTC
>TRBV29-1|NA|TRBJ2-2|NA|16
CSVEVVGLPDTGELFF
TGCAGCGTTGAAGTAGTCGGCCTGCCCGACACCGGGGAGCTGTTTTTT
>TRBV2|TRBD1|TRBJ1-2|many|12
CANRGVRYGYTF
TGTGCCAACAGGGGGGTTAGGTATGGCTACACCTTC
>TRBV2|NA|TRBJ1-5|NA|14
CASRADRFDQPQHF
TGTGCCAGCAGAGCTGACAGGTTTGATCAGCCCCAGCATTTT
>TRBV7-9|NA|TRBJ1-3|many|16
CASSFRGTYSGNTIYF
TGTGCCAGCAGCTTTAGGGGCACATACTCTGGAAACACCATATATTTT
>TRBV29-1|NA|TRBJ2-3|NA|15
CSVEGSKEGTDTQYF
TGCAGCGTTGAAGGCAGTAAGGAGGGCACAGATACGCAGTATTTT
>TRBV7-3|NA|TRBJ1-6|once|13
CASSSRAGQDLHF
TGTGCCAGCAGCTCCCGGGCGGGACAAGACCTCCACTTT
>TRBV7-8|TRBD1|TRBJ2-7|NA|15
CASSHRQGTGYEQYF
TGTGCCAGCAGCCACCGACAGGGGACCGGCTACGAGCAGTACTTC
>TRBV7-9|NA|TRBJ2-7|many|13
CASSSSRADEQYF
TGTGCCAGCAGCAGCAGCAGGGCCGACGAGCAGTACTTC